Detailed here is one T cell receptor beta chain. Assay used: immunoSEQ multiplex PCR; TCRdb lists only in-frame clones, some missing. The sample lists about 2.3 million clones, approximately 95% occurring once. This CDR3 is 16 amino acids long. Germline trimming cut 3 bases from V and 5 bases from J; bases unmatched to any gene: 12. Germline V gene data show CDR1 as MDHEN and CDR2 as SYDVKM. The sample comes from a study of shared clonotypes between healthy human individuals. Sequencing was performed on naive CD4+ T cells from PBMCs. Documented subset: CD45RA+ positively selected. The rearrangement joins TRBV28 to TRBJ1-2; 7 bases line up with TRBD1. The sequence was obtained from a man aged 18 to 29 in good health. Some clones in this sample may be carry-over from other donors' samples. CDR3 residues: CASSLEGARYSYGYTF. The CDR3 DNA sequence: TGTGCCAGCAGTTTGGAGGGGGCGCGATATTCGTATGGCTACACCTTC.